These 21 T cell receptor beta chains originate from one sample sequenced in a study of CD8 T cells in ankylosing spondylitis. TCRdb fed the 5' RACE reads into MiXCR, producing one record per CDR3 protein. Of fewer than 250,000 distinct CDR3 sequences in the sample, over 9.5% were seen once. The sequenced sample was blood, either unsorted or a sorted T cell fraction (not recorded which). These receptors originate from a male donor with ankylosing spondylitis or in good health (not recorded which).

This clonotype appeared a single time. This chain connects TRBV20-1 to TRBJ1-5; D perhaps matches TRBD1 (6 bases). The CDR3 loop spans 14 amino acids. The germline CDR1 and CDR2 sequences are DFQATT and SNEGSKA (reference sequence). V was pared by 4 bases and J by 1 base, with 11 bases between. CDR3 nucleotide sequence: TGCAGTGCTACTACAGGGCCAAGCAATCAGCCCCAGCATTTT. Its translation is CSATTGPSNQPQHF.

This chain links TRBV29-1 with TRBJ1-1; D call uncertain. The V gene's germline CDR1 is SQVTM and CDR2 ANQGSEA. The V and J ends lost 4 bases and 0 bases respectively, with 15 bases between them. The length of the CDR3 is 15 residues. The CDR3 nucleotides are TGCAGCGTTGGGCAGGTCTTAGCCATGAACACTGAAGCTTTCTTT. It yields the protein CSVGQVLAMNTEAFF.

This clonotype was seen ten or more times. This chain joins TRBV12-3 or TRBV12-4 and TRBJ1-6; tentatively, D is TRBD1 (5 bases). The CDR3 covers 15 residues. The germline V and J ends were trimmed by 2 bases and 10 bases, with 15 bases remaining between them. DNA of the CDR3: TGTGCCAGCAGTTTATCTGGACACTTTGGCTCACCCCTCCACTTT. Protein: CASSLSGHFGSPLHF.

This clonotype appeared many times. This chain links TRBV4-1 with TRBJ2-3; 8 bases map to TRBD2. This CDR3 is 19 amino acids long. The V and J ends lost 0 bases and 2 bases, in that order; junction bases with no gene match: 13. CDR1 is MGHRA, CDR2 YSYEKL, per germline. The CDR3 loop is CASSQDLVGVAGYTDTQYF. CDR3 nucleotides: TGCGCCAGCAGCCAAGATCTGGTCGGGGTAGCGGGGTACACAGATACGCAGTATTTT.

The V gene is TRBV20-1, the J gene TRBJ1-1; TRBD1 is a possible D gene (6 bases). The V and J ends lost 8 bases and 4 bases respectively, with 20 bases between them. The CDR3 loop spans 14 amino acids. CDR1 is DFQATT, CDR2 SNEGSKA, per germline (reference sequence). The CDR3 DNA reads as TGCAGTATAAGGGGGGGCCGCGGGGGCACTGAAGCTTTCTTT. Protein product: CSIRGGRGGTEAFF.

In this sample, this clonotype turned up many times. J is TRBJ2-1 and V is TRBV13; a weak D match, TRBD2 (6 bases). Trimming took 0 bases from V and 10 from J, leaving 10 bases between them. Germline V CDR1 and CDR2: PRHDT, FYEKMQ (reference sequence). The CDR3 sequence is 13 residues long. The CDR3, as DNA: TGTGCCAGCAGCTTAGGCCTAGCGCCAGAGCAGTTCTTC. It translates to CASSLGLAPEQFF.

In this sample, this clonotype turned up many times. The chain carries TRBV3-1 and TRBJ2-1, with no clear D. This CDR3 is built from 11 residues. The germline V gene has CDR1 LGHDT and CDR2 YNNKEL (reference sequence). V lost 0 bases to trimming and J lost 9 bases, with 3 bases between them. The CDR3 spells CASSQEREQFF. Here the CDR3 DNA reads TGTGCCAGCAGCCAAGAACGTGAGCAGTTCTTC.

This clonotype was found once. The chain employs TRBV7-9 and TRBJ1-2, with D possibly TRBD1 on 6 matching bases. CDR1 SEHNR and CDR2 FQNEAQ come from the germline V gene (reference sequence). The CDR3 extends over 15 amino acids. Deletions cut 6 bases from V and 6 bases from J, with 20 bases between. The CDR3 nucleotides are TGTGCCAGCAGTAAAACAGGGACCGGGGCCCATGGCTACACCTTC. Protein: CASSKTGTGAHGYTF.

This clonotype has only a few counts. The J gene is TRBJ2-3, the V gene TRBV7-8; TRBD1 is a possible D gene (5 bases). TRBJ1-5 matches the DNA end more closely, so the J call is doubtful. The CDR3 has 16 residues. Germline loops: CDR1 SGHVS, CDR2 FQNEAQ. The CDR3 sequence is CASSPGTSGYTDTQHF. DNA of the CDR3: TGTGCCAGCAGCCCCGGGACTAGCGGGTACACAGATACGCAGCATTTT.

This clonotype was recorded at least ten times. The chain recombines TRBV5-1 with TRBJ2-1, with unresolved D. The CDR3 totals 14 residues. Germline V gives CDR1 SGHRS, CDR2 YFSETQ. V was trimmed by 0 bases and J by 2 bases, leaving 6 bases between them. The CDR3 nucleotides are TGCGCCAGCAGCTTGGAATCCCCCTACAATGAGCAGTTCTTC. Translated: CASSLESPYNEQFF.

The chain carries TRBV5-1 and TRBJ1-2; D gene ambiguous. Germline V gives CDR1 SGHRS, CDR2 YFSETQ. V lost 5 bases to trimming and J lost 2 bases, with 16 bases between them. This CDR3 has 15 residues. The CDR3 sequence is CASSNSSFSNYGYTF. Written as DNA, the CDR3 is TGCGCCAGCAGTAATTCAAGTTTTTCCAACTATGGCTACACCTTC.

This clonotype was counted at least ten times. In DNA form, the CDR3 reads TGTGCCAGCAGCCAATCCGGCCTGACTTTCCAAGAGACCCAGTACTTC. Translated, it gives CASSQSGLTFQETQYF. The genes are TRBV3-1 and TRBJ2-5; D remains ambiguous. Trimming removed 2 bases from V and 1 base from J, with 14 bases in between. CDR3 size: 16 residues. The germline V gene has CDR1 LGHDT and CDR2 YNNKEL (reference sequence).

This clonotype has just a few counts. The J gene is TRBJ2-7, the V gene TRBV21-1; the D call in the table, TRBD2, was not verified against the DNA. TRBV21-1 is flagged as a pseudogene. The CDR3 totals 16 residues. The CDR3 is CASTPSRLAGTYEQYF. CDR3 DNA: TGTGCCAGCACCCCTTCCCGACTAGCGGGAACCTACGAGCAGTACTTC.

The V gene is TRBV28, the J gene TRBJ2-5; weak D call: TRBD2 (5 bases). The ends were cut back, 7 bases at V and 7 bases at J, with 10 bases in the middle. The germline V gene encodes CDR1 MDHEN and CDR2 SYDVKM. CDR3 length equals 11 residues. CDR3: CASTLRGTQYF. The CDR3 DNA sequence: TGTGCCAGCACCCTTCGGGGGACCCAGTACTTC.

The CDR3, as DNA: TGTGCCAGCTCAACGCGACAGGGGGCGAACACTGAAGCTTTCTTT. Encoded protein: CASSTRQGANTEAFF. J is TRBJ1-1 and V is TRBV18; 10 nucleotides line up with TRBD1. The CDR3 is 15 amino acids. V gave up 5 bases and J gave up 1 base; unmatched junction bases: 4. CDR1 and CDR2 (germline): KGHSH, LQKENI.

A few counts support this clonotype. The rearrangement uses TRBV10-3 and TRBJ1-1, with unresolved D. V dropped 11 bases and J dropped 3 bases, with 10 bases sitting between them. The germline V gene has CDR1 ENHRY and CDR2 SYGVKD. The length of the CDR3 is 11 residues. The CDR3 protein is CAVGEDTEAFF. The CDR3 region has the DNA TGTGCCGTCGGGGAGGACACTGAAGCTTTCTTT.

This clonotype occurred many times. The CDR3, as DNA: TGCGCCAGCAGCTTGGGTGGACCGTCGGATCAGCCCCAGCATTTT. Amino acid sequence: CASSLGGPSDQPQHF. The chain employs TRBV5-1 and TRBJ1-5; D is unclear. CDR1 is SGHRS, CDR2 YFSETQ, per germline. V gave up 0 bases and J gave up 5 bases, with 12 bases separating them. The CDR3 runs to 15 residues.

This clonotype occurred many times. The rearrangement links TRBV25-1 to TRBJ1-2; 7 nucleotides match TRBD1. V lost 5 bases and J lost 4; bases outside the gene matches: 4. There are 13 residues in the CDR3. Germline CDR1 is MGHDK and CDR2 is SYGVNS. Here the CDR3 reads CASSSTGTYGYTF. Written as DNA, the CDR3 is TGTGCCAGCAGTTCGACAGGGACCTATGGCTACACCTTC.

This clonotype came up a few times. V usage is TRBV11-1 and J usage is TRBJ1-1; no reliable D call. Germline assignment: CDR1 SGHAT and CDR2 FQDESV (reference sequence). V lost 5 bases, J lost 0 bases, and 13 bases lay in between. The CDR3 totals 15 residues. CDR3 protein: CASSAGSRVNTEAFF. CDR3 in DNA: TGTGCCAGCAGCGCAGGATCCCGCGTGAACACTGAAGCTTTCTTT. The entire variable domain, with the rest obtained from reference TRBV11-1 and TRBJ1-1, is as follows: EAEVAQSPRYKITEKSQAVAFWCDPISGHATLYWYRQILGQGPELLVQFQDESVVDDSQLPKDRFSAERLKGVDSTLKIQPAELGDSAMYLCASSAGSRVNTEAFFGQGTRLTVV.

The table lists this clonotype with many counts. The chain recombines TRBV12-3 or TRBV12-4 with TRBJ2-7; TRBD2 is a possible D gene (6 bases). There are 14 residues in the CDR3. V gave up 5 bases and J gave up 3 bases, with 14 bases separating them. The CDR3 sequence is CASSPRGRYYEQYF. The DNA for the CDR3 is TGTGCCAGCAGTCCACGGGGGAGATACTACGAGCAGTACTTC.

There are many counts of this clonotype. This chain connects TRBV5-1 to TRBJ1-1, with unresolved D. This CDR3 comprises 13 residues. CDR1 is SGHRS, CDR2 YFSETQ, per germline. V was shortened by 4 bases and J by 3 bases, with 10 bases between the two germline ends. CDR3 bases: TGCGCCAGCAGCAGCCGGGTGGACACTGAAGCTTTCTTT. It yields the protein CASSSRVDTEAFF.